This T cell receptor (beta chain) is drawn from a study of cytomegalovirus exposure and HLA in healthy donors. Study conclusions and caveats: Reported performance of the classifier showed diagnosis of cytomegalovirus status with high specificity and sensitivity.

In the case of this clone: The antigen is undetermined.

The PCR contained 60 Vbeta and 13 Jbeta primers. The protocol was immunoSEQ multiplex PCR, while the TCRdb copy is restricted to in-frame clones and leaves out a portion. This table holds over 150,000 clones, over 65% found once. From germline, CDR1 is SQVTM and CDR2 ANQGSEA. V dropped 0 bases and J dropped 4 bases, with 9 bases sitting between them. The CDR3 contains 14 residues. This TCR derives from a woman aged 30 to 39 in good health and CMV-seronegative. The sample consisted of PBMCs. V and J are TRBV29-1 and TRBJ2-2; perhaps TRBD2 as D (5 bases). The CDR3 loop is CSVEDLRGTGELFF. The CDR3 DNA reads TGCAGCGTTGAAGATCTCCGGGGCACCGGGGAGCTGTTTTTT.